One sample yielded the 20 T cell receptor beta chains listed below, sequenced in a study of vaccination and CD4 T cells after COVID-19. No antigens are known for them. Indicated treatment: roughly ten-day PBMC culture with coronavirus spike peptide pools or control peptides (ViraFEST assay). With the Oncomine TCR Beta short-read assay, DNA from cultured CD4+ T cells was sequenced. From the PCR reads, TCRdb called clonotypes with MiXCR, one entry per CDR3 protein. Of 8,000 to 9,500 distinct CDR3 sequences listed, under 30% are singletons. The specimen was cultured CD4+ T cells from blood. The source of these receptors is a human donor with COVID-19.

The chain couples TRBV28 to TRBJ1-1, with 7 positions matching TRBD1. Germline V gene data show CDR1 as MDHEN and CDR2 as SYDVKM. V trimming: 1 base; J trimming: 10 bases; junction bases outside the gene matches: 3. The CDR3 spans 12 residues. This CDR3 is CASSLYQGGAFF. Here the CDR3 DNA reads TGTGCCAGCAGTTTATACCAGGGGGGAGCTTTCTTT.

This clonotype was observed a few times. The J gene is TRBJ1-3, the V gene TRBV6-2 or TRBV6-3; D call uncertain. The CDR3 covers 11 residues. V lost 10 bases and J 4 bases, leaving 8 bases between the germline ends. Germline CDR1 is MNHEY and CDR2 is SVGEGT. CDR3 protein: CAIAQGNTIYF. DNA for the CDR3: TGTGCCATCGCACAGGGAAACACCATATATTTT.

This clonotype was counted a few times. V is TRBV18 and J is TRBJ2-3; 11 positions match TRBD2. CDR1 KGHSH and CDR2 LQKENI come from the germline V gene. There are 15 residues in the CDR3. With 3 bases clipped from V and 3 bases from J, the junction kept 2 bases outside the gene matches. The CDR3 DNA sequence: TGTGCCAGCTCACCTAGCGGGGGGGAAACAGATACGCAGTATTTT. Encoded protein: CASSPSGGETDTQYF.

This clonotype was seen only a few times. As DNA, the CDR3 is TGTGCCAGCAGTCGACAGGGGCGGGAGGAGGGGGCCCAGTACTTC. Residues: CASSRQGREEGAQYF. The rearrangement uses TRBV12-3 or TRBV12-4 and TRBJ2-5; D could derive from TRBD1 or TRBD2 (8 bases each). V was shortened by 5 bases and J by 9 bases, with 22 bases between the two germline ends. The CDR3 contains 15 residues.

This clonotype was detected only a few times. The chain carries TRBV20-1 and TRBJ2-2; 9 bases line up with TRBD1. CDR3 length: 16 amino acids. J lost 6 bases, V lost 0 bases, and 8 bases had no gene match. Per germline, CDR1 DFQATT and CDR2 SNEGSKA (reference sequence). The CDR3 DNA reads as TGCAGTGCTAGAGACGCAACAGGGGGCGCGTCCGGGGAGCTGTTTTTT. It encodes CSARDATGGASGELFF.

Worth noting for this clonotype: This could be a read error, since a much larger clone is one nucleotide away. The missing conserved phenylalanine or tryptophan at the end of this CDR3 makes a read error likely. CDR3 DNA: TGTGCCAGCAGTTTATCTCGGGACAGGGCTGGCTACACCATC. Translating gives CASSLSRDRAGYTI. The chain links TRBV27 to TRBJ1-2, with TRBD1 matching over 9 bases. This CDR3 comprises 14 residues. Germline-derived CDR1 and CDR2 are MNHEY and SMNVEV (reference sequence). V dropped 0 bases and J dropped 7; count of bases not matched to a gene: 3.

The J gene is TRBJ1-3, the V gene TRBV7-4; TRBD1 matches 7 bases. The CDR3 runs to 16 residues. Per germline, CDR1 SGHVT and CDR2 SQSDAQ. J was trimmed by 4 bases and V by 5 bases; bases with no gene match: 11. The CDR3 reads CASSPVSTGRGNTIYF. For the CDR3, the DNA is TGTGCCAGCAGCCCGGTATCGACAGGGAGAGGAAACACCATATATTTT.

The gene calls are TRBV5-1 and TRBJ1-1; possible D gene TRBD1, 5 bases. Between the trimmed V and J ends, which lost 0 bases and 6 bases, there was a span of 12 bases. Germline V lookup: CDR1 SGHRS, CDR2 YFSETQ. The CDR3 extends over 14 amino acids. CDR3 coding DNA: TGCGCCAGCAGCTTGGGAAGGTTGGGGGCTGAAGCTTTCTTT. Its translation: CASSLGRLGAEAFF.

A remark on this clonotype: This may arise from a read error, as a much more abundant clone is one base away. CDR3 DNA: TGCAGTGCTAGAGATATGGGGGGCCAGCAGCCCCAGCATTTT. Its translation is CSARDMGGQQPQHF. V gene TRBV20-1 combines with J gene TRBJ1-5; TRBD1 is a possible D gene (6 bases). Deletions cut 0 bases from V and 7 bases from J, with 13 bases between. Germline lookup yields CDR1 DFQATT and CDR2 SNEGSKA (reference sequence). The CDR3 spans 14 residues.

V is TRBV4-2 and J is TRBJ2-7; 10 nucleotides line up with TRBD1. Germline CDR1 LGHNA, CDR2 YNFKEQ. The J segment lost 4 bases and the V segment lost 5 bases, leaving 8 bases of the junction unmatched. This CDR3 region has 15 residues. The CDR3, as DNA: TGTGCCAGCAGCTCCCCCACGGGACAGGGGTACGAGCAGTACTTC. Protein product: CASSSPTGQGYEQYF.

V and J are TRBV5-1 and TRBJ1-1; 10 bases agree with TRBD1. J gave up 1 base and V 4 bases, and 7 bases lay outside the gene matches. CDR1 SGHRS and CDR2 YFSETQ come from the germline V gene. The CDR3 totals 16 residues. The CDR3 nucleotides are TGCGCCAGCAGCCCGGGACAGGGGATTACGAACACTGAAGCTTTCTTT. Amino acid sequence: CASSPGQGITNTEAFF.

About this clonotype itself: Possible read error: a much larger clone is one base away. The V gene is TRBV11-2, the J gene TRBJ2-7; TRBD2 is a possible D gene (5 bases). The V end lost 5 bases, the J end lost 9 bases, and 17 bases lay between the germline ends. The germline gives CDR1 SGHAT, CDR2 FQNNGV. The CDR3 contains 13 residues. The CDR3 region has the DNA TGTGCCAGCAGCCTCATCGGAGGTTCGAGGCAGTACTTC. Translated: CASSLIGGSRQYF.

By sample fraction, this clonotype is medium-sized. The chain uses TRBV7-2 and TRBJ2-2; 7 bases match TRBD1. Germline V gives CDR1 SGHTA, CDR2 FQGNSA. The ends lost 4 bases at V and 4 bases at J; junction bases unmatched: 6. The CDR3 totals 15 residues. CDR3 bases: TGTGCCAGCAGCTCACGACAGGGACGCACCGGGGAGCTGTTTTTT. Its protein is CASSSRQGRTGELFF.

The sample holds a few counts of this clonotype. CDR3 residues: CASSYTGAHYGYTF. CDR3 coding DNA: TGTGCCAGCAGTTATACAGGGGCACACTATGGCTACACCTTC. The rearrangement links TRBV12-3 or TRBV12-4 to TRBJ1-2; 7 bases map to TRBD1. The CDR3 totals 14 residues. V was clipped by 4 bases and J by 3 bases; unmatched bases: 5.

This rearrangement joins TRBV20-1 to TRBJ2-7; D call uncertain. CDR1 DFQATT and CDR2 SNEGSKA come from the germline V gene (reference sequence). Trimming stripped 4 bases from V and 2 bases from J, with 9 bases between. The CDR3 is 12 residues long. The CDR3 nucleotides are TGCAGTGCTAAACGCAGTCCCTACGAGCAGTACTTC. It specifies CSAKRSPYEQYF.

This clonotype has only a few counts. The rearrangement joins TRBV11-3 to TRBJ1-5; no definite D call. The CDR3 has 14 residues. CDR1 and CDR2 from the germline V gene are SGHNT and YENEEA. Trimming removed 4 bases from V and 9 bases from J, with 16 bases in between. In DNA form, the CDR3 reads TGTGCCAGCAGCTCGGGCTCCGTCGGCGGGCCCCAGCATTTT. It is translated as CASSSGSVGGPQHF.

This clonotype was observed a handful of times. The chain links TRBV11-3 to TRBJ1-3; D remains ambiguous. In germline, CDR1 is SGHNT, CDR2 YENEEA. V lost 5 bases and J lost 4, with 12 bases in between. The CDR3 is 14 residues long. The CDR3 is CASSPGPWGNTIYF. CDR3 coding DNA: TGTGCCAGCAGCCCCGGGCCTTGGGGAAACACCATATATTTT. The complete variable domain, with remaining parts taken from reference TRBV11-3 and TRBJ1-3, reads EAGVVQSPRYKIIEKKQPVAFWCNPISGHNTLYWYLQNLGQGPELLIRYENEEAVDDSQLPKDRFSAERLKGVDSTLKIQPAELGDSAVYLCASSPGPWGNTIYFGEGSWLTVV.

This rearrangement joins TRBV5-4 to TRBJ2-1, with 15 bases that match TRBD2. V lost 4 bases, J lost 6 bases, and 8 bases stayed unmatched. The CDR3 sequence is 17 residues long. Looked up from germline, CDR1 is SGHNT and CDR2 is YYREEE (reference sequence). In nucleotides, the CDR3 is TGTGCCAGCAGCCGCGGACTAGCGGGGGGGCCGTCCAATGAGCAGTTCTTC. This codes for CASSRGLAGGPSNEQFF.

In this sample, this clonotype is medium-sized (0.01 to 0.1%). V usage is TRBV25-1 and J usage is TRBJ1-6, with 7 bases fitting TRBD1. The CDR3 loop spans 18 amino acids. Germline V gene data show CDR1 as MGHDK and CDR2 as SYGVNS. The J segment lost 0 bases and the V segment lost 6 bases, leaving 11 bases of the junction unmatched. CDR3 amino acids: CASSRGDSSSSYNSPLHF. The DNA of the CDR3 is TGTGCCAGCAGCCGTGGGGACAGCTCCAGCTCCTATAATTCACCCCTCCACTTT.

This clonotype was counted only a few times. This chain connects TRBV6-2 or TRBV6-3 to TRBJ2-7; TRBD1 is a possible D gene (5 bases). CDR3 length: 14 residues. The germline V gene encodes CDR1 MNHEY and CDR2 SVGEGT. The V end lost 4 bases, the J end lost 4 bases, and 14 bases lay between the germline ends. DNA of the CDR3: TGTGCCAGCAGTTTAATGACAGATGCTTACGAGCAGTACTTC. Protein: CASSLMTDAYEQYF.